This entry concerns a single T cell receptor (beta chain). Antigen specificity is unknown. The sample originates from a study of cytomegalovirus exposure and HLA in healthy donors. CDR1 is LGHNT and CDR2 is FRNRAP in the germline V gene. V was clipped by 6 bases and J by 9 bases; unmatched bases: 5. The CDR3 has 13 residues. The primer mix had 60 Vbeta and 13 Jbeta primers. As processed by the authors: In a later analysis, the count reached 74 million or so unique TCR beta chains, with around 10 million shared. The repertoire was sequenced with immunoSEQ multiplex PCR; TCRdb's copy has only in-frame clones and lacks some. Clone size and the V and J calls come from that table; the DNA yielded D and trimming. The top ten hold about 6.7% of the sample, which has fewer than 180,000 clones, 79% seen once. Study observations and caveats: Another analysis was done later, and it associated 17,000 or so TCR beta sequences with HLA alleles at 0.05 false discovery rate.

The rearrangement uses TRBV12-5 and TRBJ2-1, with 10 bases matching TRBD1. Sequencing was done on a sample of PBMCs. The TCR originated in a man aged 50 to 59 in good health and CMV-seropositive. DNA for the CDR3: TGTGCTAGTGGGCGGACAGGGGGAACTGAGCAGTTCTTC. Translated, it gives CASGRTGGTEQFF.